Here is one T cell receptor beta chain with its context. Its antigen remains unknown. This record comes from a study of regulatory T cells in long-lasting Graves disease. Study-wide results and caveats: There were preferences for TRBV28, TRBJ1-2 and TRBJ2-5 in persistent disease.

Documented time point: newly diagnosed GD, antithyroid drugs for less than 3 months. Extracted RNA from PBMCs served as the source of the TCR library. An endocrinology department in Xi'an, China, supplied the patients. With EDTA tubes as the receptacles, 7.5 to 9.5 milliliters of peripheral blood were drawn. Looked up from germline, CDR1 is SQVTM and CDR2 is ANQGSEA. V was clipped by 7 bases and J by 4 bases, with 29 bases between them. This CDR3 region has 18 residues. Libraries of TCR beta came from iRepertoire HTBI primers plus Arm-PCR of CDR3 regions. TCRdb passed the multiplex PCR reads through MiXCR, listing each CDR3 protein once. Of 350,000 to 550,000 distinct CDR3 sequences in the sample, over 15% are singletons; the top ten hold around 23%. Another study also made use of these data, one on T cells in Graves' hyperthyroidism and ophthalmopathy. According to that study: Thyroid ultrasound and orbital computed tomography, with clinical symptoms and serum thyroxine and TRAb, informed diagnoses.

The sequence was obtained from a woman aged 18-29 years with Graves disease. Here the sequenced sample was peripheral blood mononuclear cells (PBMCs), taken at new diagnosis, from a patient treated with antithyroid drugs. The chain is built from TRBV29-1 and TRBJ2-1; possibly TRBD1 for D (5 bases). This chain's CDR3 is CSGEGPVGVRGRYNEQFF. The CDR3, as DNA: TGCAGCGGAGAAGGCCCAGTTGGGGTTAGGGGTAGATACAATGAGCAGTTCTTC.